The 20 T cell receptor beta chains below come from one sample, sequenced in a study of cytomegalovirus exposure and HLA in healthy donors. The PCR contained 60 Vbeta and 13 Jbeta primers. Clones were read by immunoSEQ multiplex PCR, and TCRdb kept only the in-frame ones, dropping some. This sample has more than 150,000 clones, with 77% found just once. The specimen was PBMCs. Receptors originate from a man younger than 35 in good health and CMV-seronegative.

The J gene is TRBJ2-1, the V gene TRBV4-2; maybe TRBD2 (6 bases). The V end lost 0 bases, the J end lost 0 bases, and 12 bases lay between the germline ends. CDR3 length: 17 residues. From germline, CDR1 is LGHNA and CDR2 YNFKEQ. In nucleotides, the CDR3 is TGTGCCAGCAGCCAAGATGGTGGGGGGTACTCCTACAATGAGCAGTTCTTC. It is translated as CASSQDGGGYSYNEQFF.

This chain uses TRBV29-1 with TRBJ1-4, with TRBD1 as a possible D gene (5 bases). CDR3 size: 15 residues. Germline CDR1 is SQVTM and CDR2 is ANQGSEA. V shed 3 bases and J shed 3 bases, with 14 bases lying between them. The CDR3 loop is CSVDGGGTSNEKLFF. The CDR3 DNA reads TGCAGCGTTGATGGGGGAGGGACTTCTAATGAAAAACTGTTTTTT.

This chain links TRBV30 with TRBJ2-1, with D uncertain. The V and J ends lost 0 bases and 2 bases respectively, with 11 bases between them. Per germline, CDR1 GTSNPN and CDR2 SVGIG (reference sequence). This CDR3 has 15 amino acids. DNA of the CDR3: TGTGCCTGGAGTGTTATGGCGGCCGCCTACAATGAGCAGTTCTTC. Translating it yields CAWSVMAAAYNEQFF.

V usage is TRBV27 and J usage is TRBJ2-2; no firm D call. V lost 5 bases and J lost 6, with 19 bases in between. The germline V gene has CDR1 MNHEY and CDR2 SMNVEV (reference sequence). The CDR3 totals 16 residues. The CDR3 DNA is TGTGCCAGCAGTCCGAACATACAAACCCACGCCGGGGAGCTGTTTTTT. Protein: CASSPNIQTHAGELFF.

The V gene is TRBV5-1, the J gene TRBJ2-7; D possibly corresponds to TRBD1 (6 bases). The V end lost 4 bases, the J end lost 3 bases, and 11 bases lay between the germline ends. Germline CDR1 is SGHRS and CDR2 is YFSETQ. There are 13 residues in the CDR3. CDR3 sequence (DNA): TGCGCCAGCAGCCGACAGGAGAACTACGAGCAGTACTTC. The encoded protein is CASSRQENYEQYF.

This clone was seen a single time. The chain is built from TRBV15 and TRBJ2-7; tentatively, D is TRBD1 (6 bases). Germline CDR1 LNHNV, CDR2 YYDKDF (reference sequence). The CDR3 totals 14 residues. Trimming left V 0 bases short and J 2 bases short, with 8 bases between. The CDR3 protein is CATSREAGAYEQYF. In DNA form, the CDR3 reads TGTGCCACCAGCAGAGAGGCAGGGGCCTACGAGCAGTACTTC.

The chain uses TRBV19 and TRBJ2-7, with D maybe TRBD1 (5 bases). Germline CDR1 is LNHDA and CDR2 is SQIVND (reference sequence). The CDR3 is 15 amino acids. V lost 3 bases and J 0 bases, leaving 12 bases between the germline ends. The CDR3 DNA sequence: TGTGCCAGTAGTATCAGGGTACAGAGCTCCTACGAGCAGTACTTC. Translation: CASSIRVQSSYEQYF.

This chain joins TRBV12-5 and TRBJ1-1; TRBD1 might be the D (5 bases). Per germline, CDR1 LGHNT and CDR2 FRNRAP. This CDR3 is 15 amino acids long. The V end lost 1 base, the J end lost 0 bases, and 9 bases lay between the germline ends. This CDR3 is CASGLAGPMNTEAFF. CDR3 bases: TGTGCTAGTGGTTTGGCAGGGCCTATGAACACTGAAGCTTTCTTT.

This chain connects TRBV6-5 to TRBJ1-5; D is perhaps TRBD1 (5 bases). Germline V gives CDR1 MNHEY, CDR2 SVGAGI. V was cut by 6 bases and J by 1 base, with 13 bases left in between. There are 15 residues in the CDR3. DNA for the CDR3: TGTGCCAGCAGCCCCTTTCAGGGAAGCAATCAGCCCCAGCATTTT. Its protein product is CASSPFQGSNQPQHF.

V gene TRBV4-3 combines with J gene TRBJ2-7, with D possibly being TRBD1 (6 bases). Germline CDR1 LGHNA, CDR2 YSLEER. The CDR3 runs to 16 residues. The V gene lost 0 bases and the J gene lost 2 bases, with 14 bases spanning the gap. The DNA for the CDR3 is TGCGCCAGCAGCCAAGATCGTGGGGGCGCAGCCTACGAGCAGTACTTC. Its protein product is CASSQDRGGAAYEQYF.

The chain carries TRBV6-1 and TRBJ2-7, with TRBD2 as a possible D gene (5 bases). V was pared by 5 bases and J by 0 bases, with 8 bases between. CDR1 MNHNS and CDR2 SASEGT come from the germline V gene. This CDR3 has 13 amino acids. The CDR3 sequence is CASSLGSSYEQYF. As DNA, the CDR3 is TGTGCCAGCAGTTTAGGGAGCTCCTACGAGCAGTACTTC.

The rearrangement joins TRBV4-3 to TRBJ2-2; no firm D call. CDR1 and CDR2 (germline): LGHNA, YSLEER. V lost 4 bases and J lost 1, with 10 bases in between. The CDR3 has 15 residues. CDR3 amino acids: CASSRLLQNTGELFF. The CDR3 DNA reads TGCGCCAGCAGCCGACTGCTACAGAACACCGGGGAGCTGTTTTTT.

This rearrangement joins TRBV30 to TRBJ2-5; TRBD1 is a possible D gene (6 bases). The length of the CDR3 is 13 residues. The V end lost 5 bases, the J end lost 5 bases, and 15 bases lay between the germline ends. Germline V gene sequence: CDR1 GTSNPN, CDR2 SVGIG (reference sequence). The CDR3 DNA sequence: TGTGCCTGGGTCAGGTCCACAGGGGAGACCCAGTACTTC. It yields the protein CAWVRSTGETQYF.

This chain joins TRBV11-2 and TRBJ1-2, with D possibly being TRBD1 (5 bases). V was clipped by 5 bases and J by 5 bases, with 9 bases between them. The germline gives CDR1 SGHAT, CDR2 FQNNGV. The CDR3 is 12 residues long. The CDR3 DNA follows: TGTGCCAGCAGCCGGGGGGGTTATGGCTACACCTTC. Its protein product is CASSRGGYGYTF.

This clone was detected a few times. The chain uses TRBV4-3 and TRBJ1-4; no reliable D call. Germline CDR1 is LGHNA and CDR2 is YSLEER. Trimming removed 3 bases at V and 8 bases at J, with 10 bases between. The CDR3 loop spans 13 amino acids. CDR3 DNA sequence: TGCGCCAGCAGCCAGTTCGGAGGAGAAAAACTGTTTTTT. Amino acids: CASSQFGGEKLFF.

CDR3 sequence: CASSLSGTTGYNEQFF. The DNA of the CDR3 is TGTGCCAGCAGCTTATCCGGGACTACGGGCTACAATGAGCAGTTCTTC. The chain recombines TRBV7-2 with TRBJ2-1, with 7 positions matching TRBD2. CDR1 SGHTA and CDR2 FQGNSA come from the germline V gene. The V and J ends lost 2 bases and 3 bases, in that order; junction bases with no gene match: 7. CDR3 length equals 16 residues.

The chain is built from TRBV7-9 and TRBJ2-5; 11 positions agree with TRBD2. The CDR3 spans 18 residues. CDR1 is SEHNR, CDR2 FQNEAQ, per germline (reference sequence). V was pared by 2 bases and J by 2 bases, with 10 bases of the junction left unmatched. The CDR3 sequence is CASSLNRRLAGFQETQYF. For the CDR3, the DNA is TGTGCCAGCAGCTTAAATAGGAGACTAGCGGGGTTTCAAGAGACCCAGTACTTC.

V gene TRBV6-1 combines with J gene TRBJ2-3; 7 nucleotides agree with TRBD1. The CDR3 has 13 amino acids. Losses at the gene ends were 4 bases for V and 4 bases for J; bases not matched to a gene: 2. The V gene's germline CDR1 is MNHNS and CDR2 SASEGT. The CDR3 here is CASSGQGSDTQYF. The CDR3 DNA sequence: TGTGCCAGCAGTGGACAGGGTTCAGATACGCAGTATTTT.

The chain uses TRBV7-8 and TRBJ1-4, with D maybe TRBD1 (6 bases). Deletions cut 4 bases from V and 8 bases from J, with 11 bases between. Germline CDR1 is SGHVS and CDR2 is FQNEAQ. The CDR3 sequence is 13 residues long. The CDR3 is CASSSTGNEKLFF. The CDR3, as DNA: TGTGCCAGCAGCTCCACAGGGAACGAAAAACTGTTTTTT. The full variable domain, in which reference TRBV7-8 and TRBJ1-4 provide the parts outside the CDR3, is GAGVSQSPRYKVAKRGQDVALRCDPISGHVSLFWYQQALGQGPEFLTYFQNEAQLDKSGLPSDRFFAERPEGSVSTLKIQRTQQEDSAVYLCASSSTGNEKLFFGSGTQLSVL.

CDR3 sequence: CASSPEKGAKETQYF. CDR3 nucleotide sequence: TGTGCCAGCTCACCGGAAAAGGGGGCGAAAGAGACCCAGTACTTC. The chain joins TRBV18 to TRBJ2-5, with TRBD1 identical over 7 bases. Germline CDR1 and CDR2: KGHSH and LQKENI. The CDR3 totals 15 residues. The trim removed 3 bases at V and 3 bases at J, leaving 7 bases unmatched.